One and the same sample provided the 25 T cell receptor beta chains below, sequenced in a study of blood T cell repertoires in COVID-19. Clones were read by immunoSEQ multiplex PCR, and TCRdb kept only the in-frame ones, dropping some. The profile covers approximately 120,000 clones, with roughly 80% appearing a single time and about 4.7% taken by the ten largest. Specimen: peripheral blood. These receptors originate from a human donor in a cohort sampled during active or convalescent COVID-19.

This clone was seen a handful of times. The chain is built from TRBV2 and TRBJ1-3, with D tentatively TRBD1 (5 bases). Germline CDR1 is SNHLY and CDR2 is FYNNEI. V was clipped by 7 bases and J by 3 bases, with 10 bases between them. The CDR3 spans 13 residues. The CDR3 coding sequence is TGTGCCAGCATAAGGGGAATTGGAAACACCATATATTTT. This codes for CASIRGIGNTIYF. The complete variable domain, with remaining parts taken from reference TRBV2 and TRBJ1-3, reads EPEVTQTPSHQVTQMGQEVILRCVPISNHLYFYWYRQILGQKVEFLVSFYNNEISEKSEIFDDQFSVERPDGSNFTLKIRSTKLEDSAMYFCASIRGIGNTIYFGEGSWLTVV.

The chain employs TRBV4-3 and TRBJ2-3; 9 bases align to TRBD2. The CDR3 is 20 amino acids. V was pared by 0 bases and J by 2 bases, with 15 bases of the junction left unmatched. The germline V gene encodes CDR1 LGHNA and CDR2 YSLEER. The CDR3, as DNA: TGCGCCAGCAGCCAAGATGCGGGCGGGGGGGCGTTCCACTTCACAGATACGCAGTATTTT. This encodes CASSQDAGGGAFHFTDTQYF.

The rearrangement uses TRBV30 and TRBJ2-2; tentatively, D is TRBD1 (5 bases). Germline lookup yields CDR1 GTSNPN and CDR2 SVGIG (reference sequence). The CDR3 is made up of 15 amino acids. Trimming took 3 bases from V and 5 from J, leaving 16 bases between them. The CDR3 loop reads CAWSSGRVWTGELFF. CDR3 nucleotide sequence: TGTGCCTGGAGCTCCGGCAGGGTTTGGACCGGGGAGCTGTTTTTT.

The chain employs TRBV18 and TRBJ1-6, with TRBD1 identical over 8 bases. The CDR3 length is 13 residues. Germline CDR1 KGHSH, CDR2 LQKENI. With 3 bases clipped from V and 10 bases from J, the junction kept 2 bases outside the gene matches. CDR3 nucleotide sequence: TGTGCCAGCTCACCGGACAGGGACTCACCCCTCCACTTT. Its protein is CASSPDRDSPLHF. The full variable domain, completed using reference TRBV18 and TRBJ1-6, is NAGVMQNPRHLVRRRGQEARLRCSPMKGHSHVYWYRQLPEEGLKFMVYLQKENIIDESGMPKERFSAEFPKEGPSILRIQQVVRGDSAAYFCASSPDRDSPLHFGNGTRLTVT.

Only one count was recorded for this clone. The V call is TRBV7-3, the J call TRBJ1-2; possible D gene TRBD1, 6 bases. The germline gives CDR1 SGHTA, CDR2 FQGTGA. V was shortened by 4 bases and J by 14 bases, with 20 bases between the two germline ends. The CDR3 is 13 amino acids. This CDR3 reads CASSSLQGPTKTF. CDR3 nucleotide sequence: TGTGCCAGCAGCTCACTACAGGGACCCACTAAGACCTTC.

The CDR3 loop is CASRPSQGAKNIQYF. The CDR3 DNA reads as TGTGCCAGCAGGCCATCCCAGGGGGCCAAAAACATTCAGTACTTC. The V gene is TRBV27, the J gene TRBJ2-4; D may be TRBD1 (6 bases). Germline CDR1 and CDR2: MNHEY and SMNVEV (reference sequence). The CDR3 has 15 amino acids. V was trimmed by 6 bases and J by 1 base, leaving 13 bases between them.

The rearrangement links TRBV7-2 to TRBJ1-2; D is unclear. CDR1 is SGHTA, CDR2 FQGNSA, per germline. V lost 1 base and J 8 bases, leaving 11 bases between the germline ends. CDR3 length: 13 residues. The CDR3 protein is CASSLDWGGGYTF. CDR3 in DNA: TGTGCCAGCAGCTTAGACTGGGGAGGGGGCTACACCTTC.

As to this clone: This sample also contains other DNA sequences that code for the same CDR3. The chain recombines TRBV12-3 or TRBV12-4 with TRBJ1-3; D ambiguous. V shed 6 bases and J shed 3 bases, with 3 bases lying between them. The CDR3 runs 11 residues. CDR3 nucleotide sequence: TGTGCCAGCAGCCTTGGAAACACCATATATTTT. This translates into CASSLGNTIYF.

This chain links TRBV27 with TRBJ2-1; TRBD1 matches 8 bases. The germline V gene has CDR1 MNHEY and CDR2 SMNVEV (reference sequence). The ends lost 4 bases at V and 5 bases at J; junction bases unmatched: 7. The length of the CDR3 is 15 residues. The CDR3 spells CASSSAGGRNNEQFF. The CDR3 nucleotides are TGTGCCAGCAGTTCCGCAGGGGGCAGGAACAATGAGCAGTTCTTC.

The chain carries TRBV7-9 and TRBJ2-5, with 9 bases identical to TRBD1. With 4 bases clipped from V and 0 bases from J, the junction kept 6 bases outside the gene matches. CDR1 is SEHNR, CDR2 FQNEAQ, per germline (reference sequence). This CDR3 comprises 16 residues. This CDR3 is CASSYRTGAYQETQYF. The CDR3 bases are TGTGCCAGCAGCTACAGGACAGGGGCGTACCAAGAGACCCAGTACTTC.

This chain links TRBV25-1 with TRBJ2-7; 7 bases agree with TRBD1. Germline assignment: CDR1 MGHDK and CDR2 SYGVNS. V trimming: 5 bases; J trimming: 2 bases; junction bases outside the gene matches: 6. The CDR3 consists of 14 residues. The CDR3 DNA sequence: TGTGCCAGCAGTCTACAGGGGTCACCCTACGAGCAGTACTTC. This gives the protein CASSLQGSPYEQYF.

A single count supports this clone. This rearrangement joins TRBV28 to TRBJ1-5; a possible D gene is TRBD1 (5 bases). Germline CDR1 MDHEN, CDR2 SYDVKM. CDR3 length: 17 residues. The V gene lost 5 bases and the J gene lost 2 bases, with 19 bases spanning the gap. The chain's CDR3 is CASSIVGPGRGNQPQHF. The CDR3 DNA is TGTGCCAGCAGTATAGTGGGGCCGGGGAGGGGCAATCAGCCCCAGCATTTT.

This clone was seen a few times. CDR3 sequence: CASSVTGANTEAFF. CDR3 nucleotides: TGTGCCAGCTCAGTGACAGGGGCGAACACTGAAGCTTTCTTT. The rearrangement links TRBV18 to TRBJ1-1; 8 nucleotides line up with TRBD1. The germline V gene has CDR1 KGHSH and CDR2 LQKENI. V lost 5 bases and J lost 1; bases outside the gene matches: 3. The CDR3 is 14 residues long.

The V call is TRBV5-1, the J call TRBJ2-7; D may be TRBD1 (5 bases). The CDR3 loop spans 13 amino acids. The germline V and J ends were trimmed by 4 bases and 3 bases, with 11 bases remaining between them. Germline values: CDR1 SGHRS, CDR2 YFSETQ. The CDR3 DNA is TGCGCCAGCAGCACCAGACAGAACTACGAGCAGTACTTC. It specifies CASSTRQNYEQYF.

The chain is built from TRBV4-3 and TRBJ2-5; D ambiguous. Germline V CDR1 and CDR2: LGHNA, YSLEER. The CDR3 extends over 15 amino acids. V dropped 0 bases and J dropped 5 bases, with 13 bases sitting between them. Written as DNA, the CDR3 is TGCGCCAGCAGCCAAGATCGGTCTAGTTGGGAGACCCAGTACTTC. Protein sequence: CASSQDRSSWETQYF.

This clone was detected only a few times. J is TRBJ2-2 and V is TRBV14; TRBD1 matches 9 bases. V shed 2 bases and J 1 base; nucleotides not matched to a gene: 2. This CDR3 has 16 residues. Germline loops: CDR1 SGHDN, CDR2 FVKESK. The CDR3 loop is CASSQWTGVNTGELFF. The CDR3 nucleotides are TGTGCCAGCAGCCAATGGACAGGGGTGAACACCGGGGAGCTGTTTTTT.

The V gene is TRBV2, the J gene TRBJ1-2, with 8 bases aligning to TRBD1. The CDR3 spans 15 residues. CDR1 SNHLY and CDR2 FYNNEI come from the germline V gene. Trimming removed 11 bases from V and 0 bases from J; junction bases left unmatched: 11. The CDR3 DNA is TGTGCCGGCATGCAGGGGGCGAACCCTAACTATGGCTACACCTTC. Amino acid sequence: CAGMQGANPNYGYTF. Combining the CDR3 with reference TRBV2 and TRBJ1-2 gives the whole variable domain EPEVTQTPSHQVTQMGQEVILRCVPISNHLYFYWYRQILGQKVEFLVSFYNNEISEKSEIFDDQFSVERPDGSNFTLKIRSTKLEDSAMYFCAGMQGANPNYGYTFGSGTRLTVV.

The V and J genes are TRBV19 and TRBJ1-2, with D possibly matching TRBD1 (6 bases). The CDR3 totals 15 residues. Germline loops: CDR1 LNHDA, CDR2 SQIVND (reference sequence). The ends were cut back, 5 bases at V and 3 bases at J, with 16 bases in the middle. The DNA for the CDR3 is TGTGCCAGTAGTCCGGCGGGGGCCTTTTACTATGGCTACACCTTC. This translates into CASSPAGAFYYGYTF.

This chain uses TRBV28 with TRBJ2-1; TRBD2 might be the D (5 bases). Germline CDR1 MDHEN, CDR2 SYDVKM. V lost 5 bases, J lost 6 bases, and 8 bases lay in between. The CDR3 is 12 residues long. This CDR3 reads CASSLSGNEQFF. In nucleotides, the CDR3 is TGTGCCAGCAGTCTCAGCGGCAATGAGCAGTTCTTC.

This chain joins TRBV7-8 and TRBJ2-1; 9 bases fit TRBD2. Germline V lookup: CDR1 SGHVS, CDR2 FQNEAQ. After removal of 2 bases from V and 10 bases from J, the junction contained 6 bases not matched to a gene. The CDR3 is made up of 14 amino acids. In DNA, the CDR3 is TGTGCCAGCAGCTTATCGATAGCGGGAGTGGAGCAGTTCTTC. Protein product: CASSLSIAGVEQFF.

The rearrangement uses TRBV10-2 and TRBJ1-2; no clear D gene. This CDR3 is 13 amino acids long. The germline V and J ends were trimmed by 6 bases and 8 bases, with 16 bases remaining between them. CDR1 is WSHSY, CDR2 SAAADI, per germline. CDR3: CASRSQAAGGYTF. For the CDR3, the DNA is TGCGCCAGCAGATCCCAGGCGGCGGGAGGCTACACCTTC.

The table lists this clone with a count of one. The chain carries TRBV19 and TRBJ2-1; 10 bases map to TRBD2. The CDR3 totals 15 residues. V lost 5 bases, J lost 4 bases, and 5 bases stayed unmatched. CDR1 and CDR2 (germline): LNHDA, SQIVND (reference sequence). As DNA, the CDR3 is TGTGCCAGTAGTTTACTAGCGGGGTGGTACAATGAGCAGTTCTTC. Protein product: CASSLLAGWYNEQFF.

This clone has a single count. The V call is TRBV5-6, the J call TRBJ2-1, with D tentatively TRBD1 (6 bases). CDR1 SGHDT and CDR2 YYEEEE come from the germline V gene. V was shortened by 4 bases and J by 0 bases, with 14 bases between the two germline ends. The CDR3 is 16 residues long. Here the CDR3 DNA reads TGTGCCAGCAGCAGAGACAGGCTTAGCTCCTACAATGAGCAGTTCTTC. Its translation: CASSRDRLSSYNEQFF. Supplemented by reference TRBV5-6 and TRBJ2-1, the full variable domain reads DAGVTQSPTHLIKTRGQQVTLRCSPKSGHDTVSWYQQALGQGPQFIFQYYEEEERQRGNFPDRFSGHQFPNYSSELNVNALLLGDSALYLCASSRDRLSSYNEQFFGPGTRLTVL.

The V call is TRBV5-1, the J call TRBJ2-7, with 9 bases fitting TRBD2. CDR1 and CDR2 (germline): SGHRS, YFSETQ. CDR3 length: 16 amino acids. With V trimmed by 1 base and J by 4 bases, 9 bases remained unmatched. The CDR3 nucleotides are TGCGCCAGCAGCTTGACGGCGGGAGGGGTATTGTACGAGCAGTACTTC. Its protein is CASSLTAGGVLYEQYF.

This clone appeared a few times. The chain joins TRBV30 to TRBJ1-1; no clear D. The germline V gene encodes CDR1 GTSNPN and CDR2 SVGIG (reference sequence). The CDR3 covers 13 residues. V lost 4 bases and J 1 base, leaving 10 bases between the germline ends. CDR3 in DNA: TGTGCCTGGAAACTAACGCCGAACACTGAAGCTTTCTTT. The encoded protein is CAWKLTPNTEAFF.